This T cell receptor (beta chain) was found in a study of coeliac disease. The CDR3 has 18 residues. CDR1 and CDR2 from the germline V gene are MGHRA and YSYEKL. Germline trimming cut 0 bases from V and 2 bases from J; bases unmatched to any gene: 7. Using immunoSEQ multiplex PCR, the repertoire was profiled, and TCRdb retains in-frame clones only, with some absent. The table includes about 6,500 clones, about 62% detected once. The source of this sequence is a man in his sixties with celiac disease on a gluten-free diet. This chain links TRBV4-1 with TRBJ2-3; the match to TRBD2 covers 11 bases. Sequencing was done on a sample of lymphocytes from the gut lamina propria. The chain's CDR3 is CASSQDGTGLAVTDTQYF. For the CDR3, the DNA is TGCGCCAGCAGCCAAGATGGAACGGGACTAGCGGTCACAGATACGCAGTATTTT.